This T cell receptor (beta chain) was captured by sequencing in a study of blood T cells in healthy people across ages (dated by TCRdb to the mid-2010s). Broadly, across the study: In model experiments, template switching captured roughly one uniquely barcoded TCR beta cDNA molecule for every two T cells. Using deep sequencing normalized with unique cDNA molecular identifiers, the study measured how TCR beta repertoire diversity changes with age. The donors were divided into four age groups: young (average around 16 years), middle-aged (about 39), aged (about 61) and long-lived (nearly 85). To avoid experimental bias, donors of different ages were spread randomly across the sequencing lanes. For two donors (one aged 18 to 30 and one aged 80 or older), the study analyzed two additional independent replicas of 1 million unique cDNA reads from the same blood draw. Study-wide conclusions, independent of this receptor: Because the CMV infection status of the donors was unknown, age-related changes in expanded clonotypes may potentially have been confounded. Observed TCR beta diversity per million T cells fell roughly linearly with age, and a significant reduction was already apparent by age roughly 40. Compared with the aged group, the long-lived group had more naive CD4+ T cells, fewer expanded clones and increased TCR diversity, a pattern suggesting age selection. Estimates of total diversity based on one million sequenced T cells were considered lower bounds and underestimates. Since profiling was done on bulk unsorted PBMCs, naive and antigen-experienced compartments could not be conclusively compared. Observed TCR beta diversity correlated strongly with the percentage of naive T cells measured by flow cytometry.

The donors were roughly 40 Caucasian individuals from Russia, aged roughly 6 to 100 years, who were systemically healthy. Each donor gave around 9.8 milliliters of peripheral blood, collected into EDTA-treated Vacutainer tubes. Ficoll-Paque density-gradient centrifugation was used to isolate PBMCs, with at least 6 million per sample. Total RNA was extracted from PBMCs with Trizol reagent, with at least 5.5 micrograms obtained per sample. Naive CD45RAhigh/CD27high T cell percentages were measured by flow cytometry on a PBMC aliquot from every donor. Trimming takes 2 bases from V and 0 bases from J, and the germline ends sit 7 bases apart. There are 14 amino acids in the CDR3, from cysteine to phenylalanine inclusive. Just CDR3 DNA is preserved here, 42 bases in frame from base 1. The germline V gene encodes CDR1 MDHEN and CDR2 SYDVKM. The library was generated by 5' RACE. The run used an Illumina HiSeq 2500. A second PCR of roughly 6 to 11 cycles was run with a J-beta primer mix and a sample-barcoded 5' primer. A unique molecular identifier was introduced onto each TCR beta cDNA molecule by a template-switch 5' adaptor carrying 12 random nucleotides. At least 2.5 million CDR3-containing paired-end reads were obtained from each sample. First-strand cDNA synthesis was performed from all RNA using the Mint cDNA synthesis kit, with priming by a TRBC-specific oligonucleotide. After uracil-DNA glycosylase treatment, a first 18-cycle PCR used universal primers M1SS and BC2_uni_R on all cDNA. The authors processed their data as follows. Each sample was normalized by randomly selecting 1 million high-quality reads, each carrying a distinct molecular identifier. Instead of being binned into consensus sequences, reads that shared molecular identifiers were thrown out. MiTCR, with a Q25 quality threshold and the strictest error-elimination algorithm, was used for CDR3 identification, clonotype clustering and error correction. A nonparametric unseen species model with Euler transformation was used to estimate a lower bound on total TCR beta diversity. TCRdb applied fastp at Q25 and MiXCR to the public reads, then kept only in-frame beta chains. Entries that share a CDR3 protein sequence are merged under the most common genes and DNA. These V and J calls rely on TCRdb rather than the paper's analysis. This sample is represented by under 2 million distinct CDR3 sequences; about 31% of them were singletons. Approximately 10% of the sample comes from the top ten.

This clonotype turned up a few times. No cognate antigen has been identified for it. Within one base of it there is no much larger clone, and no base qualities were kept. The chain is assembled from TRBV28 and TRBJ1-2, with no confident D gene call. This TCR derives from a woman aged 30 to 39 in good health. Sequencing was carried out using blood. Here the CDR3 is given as CASSLRPSNYGYTF. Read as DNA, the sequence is TGTGCCAGCAGTTTACGCCCCTCTAACTATGGCTACACCTTC.